The 13 T cell receptor beta chains below were found in one sample sequenced in a study of human T cells and chemical hapten exposure. Documented time point: pre-sensitization, week 0. Treatment denoted: therapeutic diphenylcyclopropenone sensitization with weekly scalp DPC. TCRdb ran MiXCR on the RACE reads and lists one entry per CDR3 protein. The repertoire consists of some 360,000 distinct CDR3 sequences, with about 5.1% occurring once and the leading ten covering 2.5% to 3%. The specimen comprised whole blood, sampled in connection with sensitization to the hapten diphenylcyclopropenone (DPC). The receptor source for this set is a woman between 45 and 65 years old with alopecia areata. Some clones in this sample may be carry-over from other donors' samples.

This clonotype was counted between two and nine times. The V and J genes are TRBV5-6 and TRBJ2-3, with 7 bases matching TRBD1. The V segment lost 4 bases and the J segment 2 bases; nucleotides outside the gene matches: 4. Germline V gives CDR1 SGHDT, CDR2 YYEEEE. The CDR3 consists of 14 residues. In nucleotides, the CDR3 is TGTGCCAGCAGCCCGGACAGGCCCACAGATACGCAGTATTTT. Residues: CASSPDRPTDTQYF.

This clonotype was seen at least ten times. This chain uses TRBV27 with TRBJ2-6; D is ambiguous. CDR1 is MNHEY, CDR2 SMNVEV, per germline (reference sequence). The CDR3 contains 15 residues. V lost 5 bases and J 0 bases, leaving 8 bases between the germline ends. The CDR3, as DNA: TGTGCCAGCAGTCCATATCCCTCTGGGGCCAACGTCCTGACTTTC. Protein product: CASSPYPSGANVLTF.

This clonotype was recorded many times. This chain links TRBV6-9 with TRBJ2-3; no definite D call. CDR3 length equals 15 residues. Germline assignment: CDR1 MNHGY and CDR2 SVAAGI. Trimming pared 3 bases from V and 10 bases from J, leaving 20 bases between. CDR3 protein: CASSYRIGRGGSQYF. CDR3 DNA: TGTGCCAGCAGTTACCGGATTGGACGAGGTGGTTCGCAGTATTTT.

J is TRBJ2-5 and V is TRBV2; D not certain. CDR3 length equals 15 residues. CDR1 is SNHLY and CDR2 is FYNNEI in the germline V gene. V gave up 1 base and J gave up 2 bases, with 11 bases separating them. This chain's CDR3 is CASSEGQVRQETQYF. CDR3 coding DNA: TGTGCCAGCAGTGAAGGCCAGGTCAGGCAAGAGACCCAGTACTTC.

There are many counts of this clonotype. The chain recombines TRBV7-2 with TRBJ2-1, with TRBD2 matching 9 bases. With V trimmed by 1 base and J by 8 bases, 6 bases remained unmatched. The germline gives CDR1 SGHTA, CDR2 FQGNSA. CDR3 length equals 15 residues. CDR3 in DNA: TGTGCCAGCAGCTTAGTACCTAGCGGGGAGGATGAGCAGTTCTTC. Translating gives CASSLVPSGEDEQFF. The variable domain in full, with the rest retrieved from reference TRBV7-2 and TRBJ2-1, is GAGVSQSPSNKVTEKGKDVELRCDPISGHTALYWYRQSLGQGLEFLIYFQGNSAPDKSGLPSDRFSAERTGGSVSTLTIQRTQQEDSAVYLCASSLVPSGEDEQFFGPGTRLTVL.

This clonotype occurred many times. The rearrangement joins TRBV2 to TRBJ1-5, with D hard to call. From germline, CDR1 is SNHLY and CDR2 FYNNEI. The CDR3 is made up of 14 amino acids. Between the trimmed V and J ends, which lost 3 bases and 2 bases, there was a span of 8 bases. This chain's CDR3 is CASSDLDRNQPQHF. The CDR3 nucleotides read TGTGCCAGCAGTGATCTAGACCGCAATCAGCCCCAGCATTTT.

This clonotype has only a few counts. The chain carries TRBV29-1 and TRBJ1-3; D not certain. V was clipped by 8 bases and J by 1 base, with 6 bases between them. This CDR3 comprises 11 residues. The germline CDR1 and CDR2 sequences are SQVTM and ANQGSEA. The DNA of the CDR3 is TGCAGCTTATTATCTGGAAACACCATATATTTT. Residues: CSLLSGNTIYF.

This clonotype was found a few times. The chain recombines TRBV12-3 or TRBV12-4 with TRBJ1-5; maybe TRBD1 (6 bases). The CDR3 totals 14 residues. Trimming removed 6 bases from V and 6 bases from J, with 15 bases in between. In DNA form, the CDR3 reads TGTGCCAGCAGCTTCTCAGGGGTAGGTCAGCCCCAGCATTTT. This gives the protein CASSFSGVGQPQHF.

This clonotype was seen ten or more times. The chain has TRBV12-5 and TRBJ1-5, with no clear D. Per the germline V gene, CDR1 is LGHNT and CDR2 is FRNRAP. The CDR3 spans 13 residues. The V end was cut by 1 base, the J end by 4 bases, with 5 bases between. CDR3 sequence (DNA): TGTGCTAGTGGTTTGGGGATGAATCAGCCCCAGCATTTT. Translating gives CASGLGMNQPQHF.

This rearrangement joins TRBV11-2 to TRBJ2-1; possible D gene TRBD2, 6 bases. V dropped 1 base and J dropped 5 bases, with 12 bases sitting between them. The CDR3 is 15 amino acids. The germline V gene encodes CDR1 SGHAT and CDR2 FQNNGV. CDR3: CASSLVGRSDNEQFF. The DNA for the CDR3 is TGTGCCAGCAGCTTAGTCGGGAGATCCGACAATGAGCAGTTCTTC.

In regard to this clonotype: A read error is possible here, since a much larger clone lies one base away. The rearrangement links TRBV5-1 to TRBJ1-1; 10 positions agree with TRBD1. CDR3 length equals 13 residues. The germline CDR1 and CDR2 sequences are SGHRS and YFSETQ. The DNA for the CDR3 is TGCACCAGCAGCTGGGACAGGGGCTCCGAAGCTTTCTTT. Translating gives CTSSWDRGSEAFF.

This clonotype has ten or more counts. This chain uses TRBV12-3 or TRBV12-4 with TRBJ1-1, with D uncertain. The CDR3 extends over 12 amino acids. Trimming left V 6 bases short and J 7 bases short, with 12 bases between. The CDR3: CASSPTTGEAFF. Written as DNA, the CDR3 is TGTGCCAGCAGCCCTACAACCGGTGAAGCTTTCTTT.

This clonotype has ten or more counts. The V gene is TRBV20-1, the J gene TRBJ2-3; no definite D call. The V gene's germline CDR1 is DFQATT and CDR2 SNEGSKA (reference sequence). The CDR3 extends over 13 amino acids. V was pared by 1 base and J by 0 bases, with 5 bases between. The CDR3 sequence: CSARALSTDTQYF. The CDR3 DNA is TGCAGTGCTAGAGCCCTTAGCACAGATACGCAGTATTTT.